The TCR beta chain under discussion was sequenced for a study of T cell responses to AZD1222 COVID-19 vaccine. Trimming took 1 base from V and 6 from J, leaving 7 bases between them. The CDR3 has 12 residues. The V gene's germline CDR1 is SGHTS and CDR2 YDEGEE. This table comes from immunoSEQ multiplex PCR, and its TCRdb copy is limited to in-frame clones, with some not included. The data contain around 100,000 clones, approximately 90% of them singletons. Sequenced here: peripheral blood, sampled on day 0 of AZD1222 vaccination. The sequence derives from an adult in good health. The chain combines TRBV5-8 with TRBJ1-2; D unclear. The CDR3 region is CASSLHGDGYTF. The CDR3 DNA sequence: TGTGCCAGCAGCTTGCACGGAGATGGCTACACCTTC.